These 8 T cell receptor beta chains came from one sample sequenced in a study of OX40 agonist ivuxolimab in advanced cancers. Measured with immunoSEQ multiplex PCR; TCRdb has only the in-frame clones, and not every one. The sample contains 100,000 to 150,000 clones, about 93% of which appear only once. The source material was CD4+ or CD8+ T cells sorted from blood, sampled in a trial of the OX40 agonist ivuxolimab. These receptors were collected from an adult with an advanced solid tumor such as melanoma, head and neck, liver or kidney cancer.

The V gene is TRBV29-1, the J gene TRBJ1-2; no reliable D call. The CDR3 spans 10 residues. Trimming took 8 bases from V and 3 from J, leaving 7 bases between them. CDR1 and CDR2 from the germline V gene are SQVTM and ANQGSEA. The CDR3 coding sequence is TGCAGCTCCTTCGACTATGGCTACACCTTC. Translating gives CSSFDYGYTF.

The chain links TRBV11-2 to TRBJ1-2; TRBD1 might be the D (5 bases). Germline CDR1 and CDR2: SGHAT and FQNNGV. The CDR3 runs 14 residues. V lost 4 bases, J lost 4 bases, and 13 bases lay in between. The CDR3 bases are TGTGCCAGCAGCTACTCCGGGGGGATCTATGGCTACACCTTC. Its translation: CASSYSGGIYGYTF.

CDR3 DNA: TGTGCCAGTAGTATGAGGCAGGGGGCTTGGAATGAGCAGTTCTTC. Encoded protein: CASSMRQGAWNEQFF. The chain couples TRBV19 to TRBJ2-1, with TRBD1 identical over 8 bases. The CDR3 sequence is 15 residues long. J gave up 7 bases and V 3 bases, and 8 bases lay outside the gene matches. Per germline, CDR1 LNHDA and CDR2 SQIVND (reference sequence).

This chain's CDR3 is CASTDRVGRANEKLFF. CDR3 DNA sequence: TGTGCCAGTACCGACAGGGTGGGGAGAGCTAATGAAAAACTGTTTTTT. This sequence joins TRBV6-6 and TRBJ1-4; 7 nucleotides line up with TRBD1. Losses at the gene ends were 9 bases for V and 3 bases for J; bases not matched to a gene: 13. The CDR3 runs 16 residues. Germline V lookup: CDR1 MNHNY, CDR2 SVGAGI (reference sequence).

The gene calls are TRBV7-2 and TRBJ1-1, with D perhaps matching TRBD1 (5 bases). Germline-derived CDR1 and CDR2 are SGHTA and FQGNSA. The CDR3 spans 15 residues. Trimming shortened V by 5 bases and J by 4 bases, and 17 bases separated the two germline ends. CDR3 loop: CASSGPSWGITEAFF. The DNA of the CDR3 is TGTGCCAGCAGCGGCCCCTCCTGGGGGATCACTGAAGCTTTCTTT.

The chain couples TRBV27 to TRBJ1-6, with 8 bases that match TRBD1. The germline gives CDR1 MNHEY, CDR2 SMNVEV (reference sequence). This CDR3 has 16 amino acids. The V and J ends lost 4 bases and 9 bases, in that order; junction bases with no gene match: 11. The CDR3 protein is CASSSLGGTGSSPLHF. For the CDR3, the DNA is TGTGCCAGCAGTTCTTTGGGGGGGACAGGTTCTTCACCCCTCCACTTT.

The rearrangement uses TRBV19 and TRBJ1-2, with a possible D match to TRBD1 (5 bases). The germline V and J ends were trimmed by 5 bases and 3 bases, with 13 bases remaining between them. This CDR3 is 14 amino acids long. Germline V CDR1 and CDR2: LNHDA, SQIVND (reference sequence). The CDR3 spells CASSWRVTDYGYTF. CDR3 coding DNA: TGTGCCAGTAGTTGGAGGGTGACAGACTATGGCTACACCTTC.

The gene calls are TRBV6-6 and TRBJ1-2; the D gene is possibly TRBD1 (5 bases). Trimming removed 6 bases from V and 2 bases from J, with 13 bases in between. The CDR3 covers 14 residues. Germline values: CDR1 MNHNY, CDR2 SVGAGI (reference sequence). CDR3 nucleotide sequence: TGTGCCAGCAGACTTTTCACAGGAAACTATGGCTACACCTTC. Translating it yields CASRLFTGNYGYTF.